The next 30 T cell receptor beta chains were all read from a single sample in a study of spatial heterogeneity in lung cancer. Each CDR3 protein is one row after TCRdb ran MiXCR on the 5' RACE reads. The table includes 800 or so distinct CDR3 sequences, under 30% detected once. Time point described: sample taken at primary tumor resection. Sequenced here: normal lung tissue next to the tumor, sampled at surgery. The source of these receptors is a male donor with early-stage non-small cell lung cancer.

In its sample, this clonotype is medium-sized. This beta chain is a stray read from a library made for alpha chains; its abundance is not meaningful. The J gene is TRBJ1-5, the V gene TRBV18; D gene uncertain. The V gene's germline CDR1 is KGHSH and CDR2 LQKENI. The CDR3 spans 13 residues. Trimming left V 3 bases short and J 1 base short, with 4 bases between. The CDR3 loop reads CASSPPSNQPQHF. CDR3 in DNA: TGTGCCAGCTCACCTCCCAGCAATCAGCCCCAGCATTTT.

This clonotype qualifies as large (0.1 to 1%). This beta chain is off target for a library built for alpha chains, so its abundance means little. This chain uses TRBV13 with TRBJ1-5; tentatively, D is TRBD1 (5 bases). The germline V gene encodes CDR1 PRHDT and CDR2 FYEKMQ (reference sequence). V was pared by 3 bases and J by 3 bases, with 9 bases between. This CDR3 spans 14 amino acids. The CDR3 sequence is CASSLAGINQPQHF. Here the CDR3 DNA reads TGTGCCAGCAGCTTGGCAGGGATCAATCAGCCCCAGCATTTT.

To note about this clonotype: This beta chain slipped into a library made for alpha chains as a stray read, so its size is not meaningful. This chain connects TRBV28 to TRBJ2-5; the match to TRBD2 covers 13 bases. The germline V gene encodes CDR1 MDHEN and CDR2 SYDVKM. This CDR3 is 16 amino acids long. The V and J ends lost 6 bases and 4 bases, in that order; junction bases with no gene match: 8. CDR3 nucleotides: TGTGCCAGCAGCTTCAGGACTAGCGGGAGAAGAGAGACCCAGTACTTC. Protein: CASSFRTSGRRETQYF.

Judged by abundance, this clonotype is large. This beta chain is an off-target read within a library intended for alpha chains, so its frequency means little. The chain uses TRBV28 and TRBJ1-6; TRBD1 might be the D (5 bases). Germline V lookup: CDR1 MDHEN, CDR2 SYDVKM. Trimming cost V 3 bases and J 11 bases, with 20 bases left between them. The CDR3 sequence is 16 residues long. CDR3 nucleotide sequence: TGTGCCAGCAGTTTGTGGGAGAGTACGCTAGGGGCACCCCTCCACTTT. This sequence encodes CASSLWESTLGAPLHF.

By share, this clonotype ranks as medium-sized. This beta chain is an unintended read in a library built for alpha chains; its size means little. This chain connects TRBV6-2 or TRBV6-3 to TRBJ1-4; 7 bases align to TRBD1. V lost 4 bases to trimming and J lost 7 bases; unmatched junction nucleotides: 6. Germline V gives CDR1 MNHEY, CDR2 SVGEGT. There are 14 residues in the CDR3. The CDR3 reads CASSSGGAGEKLFF. The CDR3 nucleotides read TGTGCCAGCAGTTCAGGGGGGGCTGGTGAAAAACTGTTTTTT.

This clonotype is medium-sized by share. The library was designed around alpha chains, so this beta chain is a stray read whose abundance carries little weight. V is TRBV9 and J is TRBJ1-5; possible D gene TRBD1, 6 bases. The CDR3 loop spans 15 amino acids. V was clipped by 3 bases and J by 6 bases, with 16 bases between them. Germline CDR1 reads SGDLS; CDR2 reads YYNGEE. The CDR3 nucleotides are TGTGCCAGCAGCGCGTCCAGGGGAGTAGGTCAGCCCCAGCATTTT. Residues: CASSASRGVGQPQHF. The complete variable domain, with remaining parts taken from reference TRBV9 and TRBJ1-5, reads DSGVTQTPKHLITATGQRVTLRCSPRSGDLSVYWYQQSLDQGLQFLIQYYNGEERAKGNILERFSAQQFPDLHSELNLSSLELGDSALYFCASSASRGVGQPQHFGDGTRLSIL.

This clonotype is judged large (0.1 to 1%). This beta chain lies outside the target of a library built for alpha chains; its clone size means little. DNA for the CDR3: TGCAACCCACCCCAGGGATGCGTCAATCAGCCCCAGCATTTT. This translates into CNPPQGCVNQPQHF. The V and J genes are TRBV29-1 and TRBJ1-5, with a tentative D call TRBD1 (5 bases). Germline CDR1 and CDR2: SQVTM and ANQGSEA. The CDR3 totals 14 residues.

This clonotype is termed large. The library was prepared for alpha chains; this beta chain is a stray read, so its frequency means little. The chain combines TRBV7-3 with TRBJ2-4; D possibly uses TRBD1 or TRBD2 (5 bases each). With 2 bases removed from V and 6 bases from J, the gap between germline ends came to 11 bases. This CDR3 is built from 14 residues. The germline gives CDR1 SGHTA, CDR2 FQGTGA. In DNA form, the CDR3 reads TGTGCCAGCAGCTTATGGGGGTCTGGAAACATTCAGTACTTC. The encoded protein is CASSLWGSGNIQYF.

This clonotype ranks as large (0.1 to 1%). This beta chain is a stray sequence in a library constructed for alpha chains; its clone size is not meaningful. The rearrangement joins TRBV7-9 to TRBJ1-3; perhaps TRBD1 as D (6 bases). This CDR3 comprises 17 residues. V gave up 5 bases and J gave up 0 bases, with 17 bases separating them. Germline V gives CDR1 SEHNR, CDR2 FQNEAQ (reference sequence). CDR3 in amino acids: CASSRRGGLSSGNTIYF. DNA for the CDR3: TGTGCCAGCAGCCGCCGCGGGGGCCTTAGCTCTGGAAACACCATATATTTT.

This clonotype was counted once. Since the library was made to target alpha chains, this beta chain is a stray read and its abundance is not meaningful. The V gene is TRBV12-3 or TRBV12-4, the J gene TRBJ2-1; perhaps TRBD2 as D (6 bases). The CDR3 has 11 amino acids. Trimming removed 6 bases at V and 7 bases at J, with 7 bases between. The CDR3 DNA reads TGTGCCAGCAGCGGAGGGAATGAGCAGTTCTTC. Its translation is CASSGGNEQFF.

Judged by abundance, this clonotype is large. A library prepared for alpha chains yielded this beta chain as an off-target read; its size is of little meaning. The chain links TRBV20-1 to TRBJ2-1; no clear D. CDR1 and CDR2 (germline): DFQATT, SNEGSKA (reference sequence). Trimming cost V 0 bases and J 12 bases, with 6 bases left between them. The CDR3 totals 10 residues. For the CDR3, the DNA is TGCAGTGCTAGAGATTACGGGCAGTTCTTC. As protein: CSARDYGQFF.

Judged by abundance, this clonotype is large. This beta chain is off target for a library built for alpha chains, so its abundance means little. The chain recombines TRBV7-6 with TRBJ2-5; D remains unclear. This CDR3 region has 17 residues. Germline CDR1 SGHVS, CDR2 FNYEAQ. With 1 base removed from V and 5 bases from J, the gap between germline ends came to 20 bases. DNA of the CDR3: TGTGCCAGCAGCTTAGAGTTTCGGGCAAACATTCAGGAGACCCAGTACTTC. Encoded protein: CASSLEFRANIQETQYF.

In its sample, this clonotype ranks as medium-sized. The library was prepared for alpha chains; this beta chain is a stray read, so its frequency means little. The V gene is TRBV27, the J gene TRBJ2-7; D perhaps matches TRBD2 (5 bases). Germline CDR1 reads MNHEY; CDR2 reads SMNVEV (reference sequence). The CDR3 sequence is 16 residues long. V was shortened by 0 bases and J by 2 bases, with 14 bases between the two germline ends. The CDR3 region has the DNA TGTGCCAGCAGTTTATCGTCGGGGAGTTCACCCTACGAGCAGTACTTC. This codes for CASSLSSGSSPYEQYF.

This clonotype is medium-sized by share. Within a library made for alpha chains, this beta chain is off target, and its count is uninformative. The gene calls are TRBV20-1 and TRBJ2-4; D may be TRBD1 (6 bases). V was cut by 0 bases and J by 2 bases, with 20 bases left in between. Germline loops: CDR1 DFQATT, CDR2 SNEGSKA (reference sequence). This CDR3 region has 18 residues. CDR3 sequence: CSARDLAAQGKTKNIQYF. In DNA, the CDR3 is TGCAGTGCTAGAGATTTGGCGGCGCAGGGGAAAACCAAAAACATTCAGTACTTC.

On this clonotype itself: This beta chain lies outside the target of a library built for alpha chains; its clone size means little. The chain couples TRBV11-1 to TRBJ1-2; 7 bases are a match to TRBD1. This CDR3 has 15 amino acids. The V and J ends lost 5 bases and 2 bases, in that order; junction bases with no gene match: 8. Per germline, CDR1 SGHAT and CDR2 FQDESV (reference sequence). In nucleotides, the CDR3 is TGTGCCAGCAGCCCATCCCCGACAGGGAACTATGGCTACACCTTC. This encodes CASSPSPTGNYGYTF.

In this sample, this clonotype is medium-sized. As an off-target read in a library built for alpha chains, this beta chain has a frequency of little significance. The chain carries TRBV7-9 and TRBJ1-2; D call uncertain. V lost 7 bases and J 3 bases, leaving 12 bases between the germline ends. Germline V gene sequence: CDR1 SEHNR, CDR2 FQNEAQ (reference sequence). The CDR3 runs to 13 residues. The CDR3 DNA reads TGTGCCAGCAACCAAACCCCGGACTATGGCTACACCTTC. The encoded protein is CASNQTPDYGYTF.

As concerns this clonotype: Because this beta chain is a stray read in a library intended to capture alpha chains, its abundance should not be given much weight. CDR3 in amino acids: CASSQAVQGWEQFF. The DNA for the CDR3 is TGCGCCAGCAGCCAAGCAGTACAGGGTTGGGAGCAGTTCTTC. The gene calls are TRBV4-1 and TRBJ2-1; possible D gene TRBD1, 6 bases. Germline values: CDR1 MGHRA, CDR2 YSYEKL. CDR3 length: 14 residues. V lost 1 base, J lost 10 bases, and 14 bases lay in between.

This clonotype is medium-sized (0.01 to 0.1%) by share. The size of this beta chain means little, since it is a stray read in a library made for alpha chains. The rearrangement joins TRBV6-6 to TRBJ1-4, with 7 bases lining up with TRBD1. With 6 bases clipped from V and 4 bases from J, the junction kept 5 bases outside the gene matches. CDR3 size: 14 residues. Germline V gene lookup returns CDR1 MNHNY and CDR2 SVGAGI (reference sequence). The CDR3 nucleotides are TGTGCCAGCAGGTCCGGGACAGTTAATGAAAAACTGTTTTTT. Its translation: CASRSGTVNEKLFF.

By frequency in the sample, this clonotype is large. For a library built for alpha chains, this beta chain is a stray read; little rests on its size. The chain carries TRBV6-1 and TRBJ1-5; D unclear. With 0 bases removed from V and 0 bases from J, the gap between germline ends came to 9 bases. Per the germline V gene, CDR1 is MNHNS and CDR2 is SASEGT. The CDR3 extends over 16 amino acids. The CDR3 region is CASSEASVPSNQPQHF. CDR3 bases: TGTGCCAGCAGTGAAGCCTCAGTCCCTAGCAATCAGCCCCAGCATTTT.

By share, this clonotype ranks as large. As an off-target read in a library built for alpha chains, this beta chain has a frequency of little significance. This chain links TRBV27 with TRBJ1-2, with D unresolved. The CDR3 has 15 residues. The germline V gene has CDR1 MNHEY and CDR2 SMNVEV (reference sequence). The V end was cut by 2 bases, the J end by 0 bases, with 10 bases between. CDR3 residues: CASSLKREANYGYTF. For the CDR3, the DNA is TGTGCCAGCAGTTTAAAAAGGGAAGCTAACTATGGCTACACCTTC.

This clonotype qualifies as hyperexpanded. In a library made to pick up alpha chains, this beta chain is a stray read with a size that means little. The chain combines TRBV10-2 with TRBJ1-1, with D unclear. The CDR3 spans 15 residues. V was cut by 9 bases and J by 6 bases, with 23 bases left in between. CDR1 and CDR2 (germline): WSHSY, SAAADI. The CDR3 protein is CARVPPGAGRPEAFF. The CDR3 DNA is TGCGCCAGAGTGCCCCCCGGCGCAGGTCGTCCTGAAGCTTTCTTT.

A note on this clonotype: This beta chain was picked up by a library intended for alpha chains and is off target, so its count carries little meaning. The chain couples TRBV20-1 to TRBJ1-1; D is unclear. This CDR3 is 15 amino acids long. V lost 0 bases to trimming and J lost 0 bases, with 11 bases between them. CDR1 and CDR2 from the germline V gene are DFQATT and SNEGSKA (reference sequence). The CDR3 nucleotides read TGCAGTGCTAGAGAGAATCGGGGAATGAACACTGAAGCTTTCTTT. Protein product: CSARENRGMNTEAFF.

This clonotype is large (0.1 to 1%) by share. This beta chain lies outside the target of a library built for alpha chains; its clone size means little. V and J are TRBV12-3 or TRBV12-4 and TRBJ1-5; D is unresolved. V gave up 3 bases and J gave up 4 bases, with 4 bases separating them. This CDR3 has 12 residues. Here the CDR3 reads CASSFRNQPQHF. DNA for the CDR3: TGTGCCAGCAGTTTTAGAAATCAGCCCCAGCATTTT.

By share, this clonotype counts as medium-sized. Found in a library prepared for alpha chains, this beta chain is an off-target read, and its abundance has little meaning. The rearrangement uses TRBV6-5 and TRBJ2-1; D is possibly TRBD2 (5 bases). The CDR3 consists of 17 residues. Germline lookup yields CDR1 MNHEY and CDR2 SVGAGI. Trimming removed 4 bases from V and 0 bases from J, with 16 bases in between. The CDR3, as DNA: TGTGCCAGCAGTTCAGATAGCGTGGGGAGCTCCTACAATGAGCAGTTCTTC. Its protein is CASSSDSVGSSYNEQFF.

In this sample, this clonotype is medium-sized. This beta chain slipped into a library made for alpha chains as a stray read, so its size is not meaningful. The chain uses TRBV12-3 or TRBV12-4 and TRBJ2-1, with 10 bases lining up with TRBD1. V lost 2 bases to trimming and J lost 6 bases; unmatched junction nucleotides: 4. The CDR3 extends over 15 amino acids. CDR3: CASSLWGQGSNEQFF. CDR3 nucleotides: TGTGCCAGCAGTTTATGGGGACAGGGGAGCAATGAGCAGTTCTTC.

This clonotype is classed as medium-sized. In a library made to pick up alpha chains, this beta chain is a stray read with a size that means little. The chain combines TRBV5-1 with TRBJ2-1; 7 nucleotides align to TRBD2. From germline, CDR1 is SGHRS and CDR2 YFSETQ. V gave up 2 bases and J gave up 3 bases; unmatched junction bases: 2. This CDR3 contains 14 residues. The CDR3 here is CASSLGGSYNEQFF. CDR3 bases: TGCGCCAGCAGCTTAGGCGGGAGCTACAATGAGCAGTTCTTC.

Worth noting for this clonotype: As an off-target read in a library built for alpha chains, this beta chain has a frequency of little significance. The chain links TRBV12-3 or TRBV12-4 to TRBJ1-2; 7 bases match TRBD1. J gave up 4 bases and V 5 bases, and 1 base lay outside the gene matches. The CDR3 consists of 12 residues. The CDR3 spells CASSRDSYGYTF. In nucleotides, the CDR3 is TGTGCCAGCAGTCGGGACAGCTATGGCTACACCTTC.

This clonotype qualifies as large (0.1 to 1%). This beta chain lies outside the target of a library built for alpha chains; its clone size means little. The chain couples TRBV5-1 to TRBJ2-2, with unresolved D. The CDR3 has 15 amino acids. V shed 5 bases and J shed 1 base, with 12 bases lying between them. CDR1 and CDR2 (germline): SGHRS, YFSETQ. DNA for the CDR3: TGCGCCAGCAGTCGGCGCGAAAGGAACACCGGGGAGCTGTTTTTT. It yields the protein CASSRRERNTGELFF.

By its share, this clonotype is medium-sized. The size of this beta chain means little, since it is a stray read in a library made for alpha chains. The rearrangement uses TRBV12-3 or TRBV12-4 and TRBJ2-2; 7 bases map to TRBD2. The CDR3 has 13 amino acids. J gave up 6 bases and V 5 bases, and 3 bases lay outside the gene matches. The DNA for the CDR3 is TGTGCCAGCAGTGGACTAGTCGCCGGGGAGCTGTTTTTT. Protein product: CASSGLVAGELFF.

In its sample, this clonotype is large (0.1 to 1%). This beta chain represents an off-target read in a library built for alpha chains; its size is of limited meaning. The chain joins TRBV20-1 to TRBJ2-2; D ambiguous. Trimming left V 6 bases short and J 3 bases short, with 11 bases between. The CDR3 has 13 residues. Per germline, CDR1 DFQATT and CDR2 SNEGSKA (reference sequence). The CDR3 bases are TGCAGTGCCAGCCGAAGGGACACCGGGGAGCTGTTTTTT. This codes for CSASRRDTGELFF.